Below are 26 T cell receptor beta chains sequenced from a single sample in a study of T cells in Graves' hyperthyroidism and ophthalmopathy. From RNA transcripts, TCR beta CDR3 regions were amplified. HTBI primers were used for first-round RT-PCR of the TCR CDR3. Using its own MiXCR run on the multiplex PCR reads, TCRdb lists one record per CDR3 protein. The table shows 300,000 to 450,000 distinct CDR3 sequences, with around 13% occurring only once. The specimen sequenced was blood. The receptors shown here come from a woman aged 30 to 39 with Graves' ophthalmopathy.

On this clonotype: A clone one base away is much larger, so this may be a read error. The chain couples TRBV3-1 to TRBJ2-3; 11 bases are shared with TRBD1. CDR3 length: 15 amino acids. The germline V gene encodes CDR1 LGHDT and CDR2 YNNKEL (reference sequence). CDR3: CASSLWTGGADTQCF. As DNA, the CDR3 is TGTGCCAGCAGCCTTTGGACAGGGGGCGCAGATACGCAGTGTTTT.

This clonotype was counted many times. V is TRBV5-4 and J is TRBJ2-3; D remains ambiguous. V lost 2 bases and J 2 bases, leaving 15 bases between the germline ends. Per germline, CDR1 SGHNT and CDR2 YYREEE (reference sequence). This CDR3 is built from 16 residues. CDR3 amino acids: CASSFGVQLLTDTQYF. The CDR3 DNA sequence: TGTGCCAGCAGCTTTGGGGTACAGCTACTCACAGATACGCAGTATTTT.

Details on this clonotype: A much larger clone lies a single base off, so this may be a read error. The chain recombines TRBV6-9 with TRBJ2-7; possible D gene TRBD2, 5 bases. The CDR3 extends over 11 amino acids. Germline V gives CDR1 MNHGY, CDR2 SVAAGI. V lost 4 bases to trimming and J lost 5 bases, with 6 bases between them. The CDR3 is CASSWENEQYF. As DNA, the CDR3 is TGTGCCAGCAGTTGGGAGAACGAGCAGTACTTC.

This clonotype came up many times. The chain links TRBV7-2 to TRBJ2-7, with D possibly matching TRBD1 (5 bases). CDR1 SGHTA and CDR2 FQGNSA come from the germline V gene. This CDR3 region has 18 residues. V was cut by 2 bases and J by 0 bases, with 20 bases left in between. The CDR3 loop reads CASSLRSTTEIASYEQYF. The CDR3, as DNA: TGTGCCAGCAGCTTAAGGAGCACGACAGAAATCGCCTCCTACGAGCAGTACTTC.

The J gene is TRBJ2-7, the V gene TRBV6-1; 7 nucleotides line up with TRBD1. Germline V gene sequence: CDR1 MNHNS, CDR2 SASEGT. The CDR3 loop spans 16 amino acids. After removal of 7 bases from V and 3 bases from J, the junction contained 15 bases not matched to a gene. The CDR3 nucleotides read TGTGCCAGCACTCGATCCGCGACAGGGCTGAACTACGAGCAGTACTTC. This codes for CASTRSATGLNYEQYF.

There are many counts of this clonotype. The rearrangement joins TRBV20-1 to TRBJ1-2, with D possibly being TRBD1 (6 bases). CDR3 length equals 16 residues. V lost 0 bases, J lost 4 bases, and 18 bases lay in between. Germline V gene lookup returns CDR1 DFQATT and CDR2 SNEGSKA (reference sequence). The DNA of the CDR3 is TGCAGTGCTAGAGATCTTATAGGGGGTCCTCTCTATGGCTACACCTTC. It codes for CSARDLIGGPLYGYTF.

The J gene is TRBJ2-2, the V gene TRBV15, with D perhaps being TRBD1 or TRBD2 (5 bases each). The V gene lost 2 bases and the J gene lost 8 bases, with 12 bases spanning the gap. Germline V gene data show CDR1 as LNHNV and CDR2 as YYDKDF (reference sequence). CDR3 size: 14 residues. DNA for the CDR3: TGTGCCACCAGCAGATCTCAGGGAGAAGGGGAGCTGTTTTTT. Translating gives CATSRSQGEGELFF.

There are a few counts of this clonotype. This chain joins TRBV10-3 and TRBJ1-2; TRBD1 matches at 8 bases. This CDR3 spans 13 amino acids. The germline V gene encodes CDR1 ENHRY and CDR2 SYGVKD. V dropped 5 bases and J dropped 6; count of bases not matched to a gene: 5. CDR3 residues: CAISRQGKDGYTF. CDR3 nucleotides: TGTGCCATCAGTCGACAGGGGAAGGATGGCTACACCTTC.

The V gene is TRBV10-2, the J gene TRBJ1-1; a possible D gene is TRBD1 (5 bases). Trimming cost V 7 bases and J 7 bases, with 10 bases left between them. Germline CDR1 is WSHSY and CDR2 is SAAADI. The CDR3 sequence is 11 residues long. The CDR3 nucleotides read TGCGCCAGCACCAGTAGGGGTGAAGCTTTCTTT. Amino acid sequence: CASTSRGEAFF.

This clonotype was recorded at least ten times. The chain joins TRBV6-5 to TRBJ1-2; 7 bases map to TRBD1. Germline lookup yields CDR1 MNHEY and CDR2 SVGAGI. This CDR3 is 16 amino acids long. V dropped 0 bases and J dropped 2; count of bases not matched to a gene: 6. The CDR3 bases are TGTGCCAGCAGTTACTCGTACAGGGGATCGAACTATGGCTACACCTTC. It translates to CASSYSYRGSNYGYTF.

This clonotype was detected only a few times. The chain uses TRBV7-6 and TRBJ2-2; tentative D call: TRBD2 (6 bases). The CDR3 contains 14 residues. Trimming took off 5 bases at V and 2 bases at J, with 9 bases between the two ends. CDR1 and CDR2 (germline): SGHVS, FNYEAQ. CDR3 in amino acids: CASSTTSNTGELFF. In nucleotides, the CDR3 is TGTGCCAGCAGCACCACTAGCAACACCGGGGAGCTGTTTTTT.

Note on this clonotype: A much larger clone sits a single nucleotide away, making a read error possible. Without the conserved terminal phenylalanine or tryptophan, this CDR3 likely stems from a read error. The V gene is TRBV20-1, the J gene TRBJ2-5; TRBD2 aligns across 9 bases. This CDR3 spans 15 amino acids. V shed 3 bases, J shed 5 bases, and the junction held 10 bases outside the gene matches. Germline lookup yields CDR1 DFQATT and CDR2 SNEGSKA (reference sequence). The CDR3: CSASPRAGGLETQYS. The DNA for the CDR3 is TGCAGTGCTAGTCCTAGGGCGGGGGGGTTGGAGACCCAGTACTCC.

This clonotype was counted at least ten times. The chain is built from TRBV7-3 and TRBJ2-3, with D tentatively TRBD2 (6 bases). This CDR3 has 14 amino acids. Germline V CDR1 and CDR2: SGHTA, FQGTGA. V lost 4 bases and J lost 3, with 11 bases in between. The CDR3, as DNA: TGTGCCAGCAGCTCCGCAGGGAGGACAGATACGCAGTATTTT. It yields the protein CASSSAGRTDTQYF.

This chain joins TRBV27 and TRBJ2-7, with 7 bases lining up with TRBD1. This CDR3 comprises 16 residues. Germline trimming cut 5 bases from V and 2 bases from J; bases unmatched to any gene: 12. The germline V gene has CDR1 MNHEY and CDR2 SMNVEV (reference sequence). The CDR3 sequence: CASSLRQGRVPYEQYF. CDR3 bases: TGTGCCAGCAGTCTACGACAGGGTAGGGTTCCCTACGAGCAGTACTTC.

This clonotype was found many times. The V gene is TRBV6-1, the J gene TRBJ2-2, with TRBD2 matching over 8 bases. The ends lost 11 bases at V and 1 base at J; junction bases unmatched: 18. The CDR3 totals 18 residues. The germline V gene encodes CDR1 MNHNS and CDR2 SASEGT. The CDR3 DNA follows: TGTGCCGCCTCCTGGGGGGGTAGCGGGGCCAGGAACACCGGGGAGCTGTTTTTT. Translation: CAASWGGSGARNTGELFF.

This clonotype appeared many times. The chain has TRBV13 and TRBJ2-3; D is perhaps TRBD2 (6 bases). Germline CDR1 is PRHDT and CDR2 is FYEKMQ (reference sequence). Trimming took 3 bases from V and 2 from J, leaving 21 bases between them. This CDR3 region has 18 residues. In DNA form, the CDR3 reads TGTGCCAGCAGCTTCTCCCCTCGGACTACGACGGACACAGATACGCAGTATTTT. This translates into CASSFSPRTTTDTDTQYF.

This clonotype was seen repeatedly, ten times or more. The CDR3 DNA reads TGTGCCAGTAGTAGAAGAGACGGAGGTAACTATGGCTACACCTTC. This sequence encodes CASSRRDGGNYGYTF. This chain links TRBV19 with TRBJ1-2, with D unclear. The V gene's germline CDR1 is LNHDA and CDR2 SQIVND (reference sequence). This CDR3 contains 15 residues. V was shortened by 4 bases and J by 1 base, with 13 bases between the two germline ends.

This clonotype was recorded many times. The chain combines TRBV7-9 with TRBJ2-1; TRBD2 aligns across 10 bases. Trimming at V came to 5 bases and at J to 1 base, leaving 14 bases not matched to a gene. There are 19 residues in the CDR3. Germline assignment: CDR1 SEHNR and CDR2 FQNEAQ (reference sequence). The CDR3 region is CASSRPGLANVRSYNEQFF. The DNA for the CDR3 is TGTGCCAGCAGCCGACCGGGACTAGCGAACGTTCGGTCCTACAATGAGCAGTTCTTC.

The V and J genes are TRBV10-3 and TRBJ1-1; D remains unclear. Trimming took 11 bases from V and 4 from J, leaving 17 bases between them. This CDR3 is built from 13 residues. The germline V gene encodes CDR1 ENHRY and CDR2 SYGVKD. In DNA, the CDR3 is TGTGCCGCCCACCCCCCCTGGAGCACTGAAGCTTTCTTT. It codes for CAAHPPWSTEAFF.

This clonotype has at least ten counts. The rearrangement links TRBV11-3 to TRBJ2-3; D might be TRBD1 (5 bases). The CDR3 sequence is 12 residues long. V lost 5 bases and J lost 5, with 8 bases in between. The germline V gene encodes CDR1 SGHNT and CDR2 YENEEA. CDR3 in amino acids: CASSRQLDTQYF. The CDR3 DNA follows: TGTGCCAGCAGCCGACAGTTAGATACGCAGTATTTT.

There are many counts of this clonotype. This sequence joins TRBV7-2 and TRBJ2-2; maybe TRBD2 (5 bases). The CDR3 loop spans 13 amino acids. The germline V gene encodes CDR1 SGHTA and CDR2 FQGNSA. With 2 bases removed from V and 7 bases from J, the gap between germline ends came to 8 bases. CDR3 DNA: TGTGCCAGCAGCTTATGGGGAGACGGGGAGCTGTTTTTT. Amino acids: CASSLWGDGELFF. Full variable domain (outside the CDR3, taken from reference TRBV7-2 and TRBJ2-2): GAGVSQSPSNKVTEKGKDVELRCDPISGHTALYWYRQSLGQGLEFLIYFQGNSAPDKSGLPSDRFSAERTGGSVSTLTIQRTQQEDSAVYLCASSLWGDGELFFGEGSRLTVL.

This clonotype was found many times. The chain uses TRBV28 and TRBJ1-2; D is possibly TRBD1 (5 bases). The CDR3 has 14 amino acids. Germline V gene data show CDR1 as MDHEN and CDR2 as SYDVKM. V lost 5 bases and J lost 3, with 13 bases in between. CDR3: CASSILGDDYGYTF. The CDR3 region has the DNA TGTGCCAGCAGTATACTAGGGGATGACTATGGCTACACCTTC.

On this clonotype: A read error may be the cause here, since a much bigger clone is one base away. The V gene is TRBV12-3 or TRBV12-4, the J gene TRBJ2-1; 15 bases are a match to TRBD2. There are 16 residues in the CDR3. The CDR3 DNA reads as TGTGCCAGCAGTTTAGCTGGGACTAGCGGGGGGAATGATCAGTTCTTC. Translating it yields CASSLAGTSGGNDQFF.

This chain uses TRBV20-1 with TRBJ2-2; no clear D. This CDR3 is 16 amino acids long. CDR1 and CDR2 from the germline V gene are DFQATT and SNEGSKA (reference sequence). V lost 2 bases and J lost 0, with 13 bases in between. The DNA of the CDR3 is TGCAGTGCTAGACCGGTGAGGCAGGCGAACACCGGGGAGCTGTTTTTT. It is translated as CSARPVRQANTGELFF.

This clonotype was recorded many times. This chain's CDR3 is CASSIRQGGNQPQHF. DNA of the CDR3: TGTGCCAGCAGCATCCGCCAGGGAGGCAATCAGCCCCAGCATTTT. The chain joins TRBV7-2 to TRBJ1-5; maybe TRBD1 (5 bases). Germline lookup yields CDR1 SGHTA and CDR2 FQGNSA. V was shortened by 5 bases and J by 2 bases, with 13 bases between the two germline ends. This CDR3 is built from 15 residues.

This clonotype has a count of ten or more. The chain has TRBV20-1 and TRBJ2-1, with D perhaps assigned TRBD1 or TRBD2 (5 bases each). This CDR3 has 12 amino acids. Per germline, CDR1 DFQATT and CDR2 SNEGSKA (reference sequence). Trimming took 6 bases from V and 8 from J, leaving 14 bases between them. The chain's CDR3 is CSASRLGDEQFF. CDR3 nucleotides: TGCAGTGCCTCTCGCCTGGGGGATGAGCAGTTCTTC.